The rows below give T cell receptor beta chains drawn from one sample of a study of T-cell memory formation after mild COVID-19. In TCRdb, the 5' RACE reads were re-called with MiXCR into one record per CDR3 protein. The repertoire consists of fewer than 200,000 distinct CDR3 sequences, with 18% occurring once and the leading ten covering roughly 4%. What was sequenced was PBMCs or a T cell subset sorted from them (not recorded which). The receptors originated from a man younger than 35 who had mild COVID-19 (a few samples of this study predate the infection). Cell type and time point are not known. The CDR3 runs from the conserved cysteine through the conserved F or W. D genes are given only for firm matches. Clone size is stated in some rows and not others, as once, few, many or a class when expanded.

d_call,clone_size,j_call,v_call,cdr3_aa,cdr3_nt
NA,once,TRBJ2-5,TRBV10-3,CAIRPGLEETQYF,TGTGCCATCAGGCCGGGACTCGAAGAGACCCAGTACTTC
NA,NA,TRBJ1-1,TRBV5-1,CASSLGDSNTEAFF,TGCGCCAGCAGCTTGGGGGATTCTAACACTGAAGCTTTCTTT
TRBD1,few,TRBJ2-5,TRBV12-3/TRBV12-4,CASRLAGTGIETQYF,TGTGCCAGCAGGCTAGCCGGGACAGGGATAGAGACCCAGTACTTC
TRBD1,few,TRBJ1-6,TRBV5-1,CASSLAPQGANSPLHF,TGCGCCAGCAGCTTGGCCCCCCAGGGGGCAAACTCACCCCTCCACTTT
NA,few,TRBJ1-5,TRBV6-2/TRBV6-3,CASRQGIYQPQHF,TGTGCCAGCAGGCAGGGGATTTATCAGCCCCAGCATTTT
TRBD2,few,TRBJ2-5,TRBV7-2,CASSLDGTTREAQYF,TGTGCCAGCAGCTTAGACGGGACTACCAGGGAGGCCCAGTACTTC
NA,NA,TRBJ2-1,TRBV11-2,CASSHQGGEQFF,TGTGCCAGCAGTCATCAGGGAGGTGAGCAGTTCTTC
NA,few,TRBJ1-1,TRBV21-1,CASREQPWAFF,TGTGCCAGCAGGGAACAGCCCTGGGCTTTCTTT
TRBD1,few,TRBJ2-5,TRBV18,CASSPLTTGGTGTQYF,TGTGCCAGCTCACCATTAACGACAGGGGGCACGGGGACCCAGTACTTC
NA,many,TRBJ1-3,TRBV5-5,CASSPGGQAPGNTIYF,TGTGCCAGCAGCCCGGGGGGGCAGGCGCCCGGAAACACCATATATTTT
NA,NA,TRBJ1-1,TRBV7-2,CASSLVLMGAFF,TGTGCCAGCAGCTTAGTGCTGATGGGGGCTTTCTTT
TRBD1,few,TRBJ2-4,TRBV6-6,CASTLGQGNIQYF,TGTGCCAGCACCTTAGGACAGGGGAACATTCAGTACTTC
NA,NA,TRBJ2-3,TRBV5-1,CASSPPDGASTDTQYF,TGCGCCAGCAGCCCCCCGGACGGTGCTAGCACAGATACGCAGTATTTT
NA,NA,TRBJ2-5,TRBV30,CAWNPGVIGTQYF,TGTGCCTGGAATCCCGGGGTAATCGGGACCCAGTACTTC
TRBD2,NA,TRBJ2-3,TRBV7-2,CASSRLAGATSTDTQYF,TGTGCCAGCAGCCGTCTAGCGGGGGCCACTAGCACAGATACGCAGTATTTT
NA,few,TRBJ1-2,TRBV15,CATSRESYGYTF,TGTGCCACCAGCAGAGAAAGCTATGGCTACACCTTC
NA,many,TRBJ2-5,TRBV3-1,CASSQDPSSQETQYF,TGTGCCAGCAGCCAAGATCCGTCATCCCAAGAGACCCAGTACTTC
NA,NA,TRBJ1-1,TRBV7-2,CASSLSRDTEAFF,TGTGCCAGCAGCTTAAGCAGGGACACTGAAGCTTTCTTT
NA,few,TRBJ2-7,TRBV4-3,CASSRSRGYEQYF,TGCGCCAGCAGCCGGAGTCGGGGGTACGAGCAGTACTTC
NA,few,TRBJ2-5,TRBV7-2,CASSGGLGETQYF,TGTGCCAGCAGCGGGGGGCTGGGTGAGACCCAGTACTTC
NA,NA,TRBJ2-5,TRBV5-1,CASSLSVSQETQYF,TGCGCCAGCAGCTTGAGTGTGAGTCAAGAGACCCAGTACTTC
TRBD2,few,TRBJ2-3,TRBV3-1,CASSQEPGLRTDTQYF,TGTGCCAGCAGCCAAGAGCCGGGACTACGCACAGATACGCAGTATTTT
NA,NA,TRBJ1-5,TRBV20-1,CSARETEYQPQHF,TGCAGTGCTAGGGAGACAGAATATCAGCCCCAGCATTTT
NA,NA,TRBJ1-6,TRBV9,CASSVDGNSPLHF,TGTGCCAGCAGCGTGGACGGGAATTCACCCCTCCACTTT
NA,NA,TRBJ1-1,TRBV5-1,CASSLHGRTSEAFF,TGCGCCAGCAGCTTGCACGGCAGGACGTCTGAAGCTTTCTTT
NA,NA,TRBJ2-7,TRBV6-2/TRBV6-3,CASSPLVGAYEQYF,TGTGCCAGCAGCCCACTAGTTGGGGCCTACGAGCAGTACTTC
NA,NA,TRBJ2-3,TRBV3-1,CASSQEASLADTQYF,TGTGCCAGCAGCCAAGAAGCTAGCCTGGCGGATACGCAGTATTTT
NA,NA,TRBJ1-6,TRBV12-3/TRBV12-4,CASRMNYGGNSPLHF,TGTGCCAGCCGTATGAACTACGGGGGTAATTCACCCCTCCACTTT
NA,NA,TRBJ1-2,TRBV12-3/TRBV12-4,CASSLVEGYGYTF,TGTGCCAGCAGTTTAGTGGAAGGCTATGGCTACACCTTC
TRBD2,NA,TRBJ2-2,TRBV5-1,CASGPGRSSTGELFF,TGCGCCAGCGGCCCCGGGAGGTCTAGCACCGGGGAGCTGTTTTTT
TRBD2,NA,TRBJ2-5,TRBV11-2,CASSLGAGGPETQYF,TGTGCCAGCAGCTTAGGGGCGGGGGGACCAGAGACCCAGTACTTC
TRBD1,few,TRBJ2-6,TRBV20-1,CSAPGTGGPGANVLTF,TGCAGTGCTCCCGGGACAGGAGGACCTGGGGCCAACGTCCTGACTTTC
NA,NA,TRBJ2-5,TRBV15,CATSSREETQYF,TGTGCCACCAGCTCCAGGGAAGAGACCCAGTACTTC